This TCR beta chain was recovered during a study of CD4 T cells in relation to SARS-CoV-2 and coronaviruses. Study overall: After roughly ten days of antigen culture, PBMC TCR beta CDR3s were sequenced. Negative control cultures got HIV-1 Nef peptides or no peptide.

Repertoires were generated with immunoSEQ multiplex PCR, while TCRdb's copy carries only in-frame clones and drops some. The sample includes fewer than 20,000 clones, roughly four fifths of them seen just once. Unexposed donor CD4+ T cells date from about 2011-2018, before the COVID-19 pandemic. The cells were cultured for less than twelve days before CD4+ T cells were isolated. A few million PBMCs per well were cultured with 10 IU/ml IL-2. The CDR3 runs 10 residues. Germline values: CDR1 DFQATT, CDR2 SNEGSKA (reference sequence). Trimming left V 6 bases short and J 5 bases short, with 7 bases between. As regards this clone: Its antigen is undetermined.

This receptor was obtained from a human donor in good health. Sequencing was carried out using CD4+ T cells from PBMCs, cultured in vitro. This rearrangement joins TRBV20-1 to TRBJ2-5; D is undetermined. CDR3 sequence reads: CSALGETQYF. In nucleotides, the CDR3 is TGCAGTGCGCTCGGGGAGACCCAGTACTTC.